The 17 T cell receptor beta chains presented below share a single source sample, sequenced in a study of radiotherapy plus CTLA-4 blockade in lung cancer. The repertoire was sequenced with immunoSEQ multiplex PCR; TCRdb's copy has only in-frame clones and lacks some. The sample includes some 110,000 clones, 80% to 90% seen only once; the top ten take 5.5% to 8.5%. The starting material was peripheral blood, obtained from a patient treated with radiotherapy plus ipilimumab. These receptors came from a human donor with non-small cell lung cancer that progressed on radiotherapy plus ipilimumab.

The rearrangement links TRBV6-1 to TRBJ2-3, with D perhaps matching TRBD2 (6 bases). Trimming removed 5 bases at V and 6 bases at J, with 12 bases between. Germline CDR1 MNHNS, CDR2 SASEGT. This CDR3 has 13 amino acids. This CDR3 is CASSSLARDTQYF. CDR3 nucleotides: TGTGCCAGCAGTTCACTAGCTAGGGATACGCAGTATTTT.

The chain is built from TRBV20-1 and TRBJ2-7, with D tentatively TRBD1 (5 bases). V was pared by 3 bases and J by 2 bases, with 5 bases between. Germline values: CDR1 DFQATT, CDR2 SNEGSKA (reference sequence). CDR3 length equals 11 residues. The CDR3 loop reads CSARTAYEQYF. DNA of the CDR3: TGCAGTGCTAGGACAGCCTACGAGCAGTACTTC.

This rearrangement joins TRBV6-5 to TRBJ1-5, with a tentative D call TRBD1 (6 bases). CDR1 and CDR2 from the germline V gene are MNHEY and SVGAGI. This CDR3 region has 13 residues. The V and J ends lost 2 bases and 5 bases respectively, with 7 bases between them. CDR3 in amino acids: CASSYNRDQPQHF. CDR3 sequence (DNA): TGTGCCAGCAGTTACAACAGGGATCAGCCCCAGCATTTT.

This clone turned up a few times. This sequence joins TRBV7-6 and TRBJ2-7; TRBD1 aligns across 8 bases. Trimming cost V 5 bases and J 3 bases; bases outside gene matches: 9. Germline V gene lookup returns CDR1 SGHVS and CDR2 FNYEAQ. The CDR3 covers 15 residues. The CDR3 loop reads CASSRNPGGFYEQYF. The CDR3 nucleotides read TGTGCCAGCAGCCGAAATCCAGGGGGCTTCTACGAGCAGTACTTC. The full variable domain, with the rest looked up from reference TRBV7-6 and TRBJ2-7, is GAGVSQSPRYKVTKRGQDVALRCDPISGHVSLYWYRQALGQGPEFLTYFNYEAQQDKSGLPNDRFSAERPEGSISTLTIQRTEQRDSAMYRCASSRNPGGFYEQYFGPGTRLTVT.

A note on this clone: Other DNA sequences from this sample encode an identical CDR3 as well. The chain recombines TRBV5-4 with TRBJ1-1; D not certain. Germline CDR1 reads SGHNT; CDR2 reads YYREEE (reference sequence). CDR3 length: 13 residues. Trimming left V 4 bases short and J 3 bases short, with 10 bases between. The CDR3 DNA is TGTGCCAGCAGCACGGAGTGGGACACTGAAGCTTTCTTT. Translating it yields CASSTEWDTEAFF. The full variable domain, completed using reference TRBV5-4 and TRBJ1-1, is ETGVTQSPTHLIKTRGQQVTLRCSSQSGHNTVSWYQQALGQGPQFIFQYYREEENGRGNFPPRFSGLQFPNYSSELNVNALELDDSALYLCASSTEWDTEAFFGQGTRLTVV.

This sequence joins TRBV10-3 and TRBJ2-1, with 12 positions matching TRBD2. The CDR3 is 17 amino acids. CDR1 is ENHRY, CDR2 SYGVKD, per germline. The ends lost 10 bases at V and 6 bases at J; junction bases unmatched: 16. CDR3 DNA sequence: TGTGCCAGCACTGCGACTAGCGGGAGTGGGGGTGGCAATGAGCAGTTCTTC. Residues: CASTATSGSGGGNEQFF.

Note on this clone: The sample holds other DNA sequences that translate to the same CDR3. The chain has TRBV10-2 and TRBJ2-1, with a weak D call TRBD2 (5 bases). Germline-derived CDR1 and CDR2 are WSHSY and SAAADI. The germline V and J ends were trimmed by 0 bases and 0 bases, with 6 bases remaining between them. The CDR3 has 15 amino acids. CDR3 sequence reads: CASSESGSSYNEQFF. The CDR3 coding sequence is TGCGCCAGCAGTGAGTCGGGGAGCTCCTACAATGAGCAGTTCTTC.

This clone has a single count. The V call is TRBV11-1, the J call TRBJ1-1; D gene ambiguous. CDR1 and CDR2 (germline): SGHAT, FQDESV (reference sequence). With 2 bases removed from V and 8 bases from J, the gap between germline ends came to 12 bases. This CDR3 is 13 amino acids long. For the CDR3, the DNA is TGTGCCAGCAGCTTACTAAGCCATGACGAAGCTTTCTTT. Protein: CASSLLSHDEAFF.

The J gene is TRBJ2-5, the V gene TRBV19; TRBD2 aligns across 16 bases. The CDR3 has 16 amino acids. V shed 4 bases, J shed 4 bases, and the junction held 3 bases outside the gene matches. Germline V gene data show CDR1 as LNHDA and CDR2 as SQIVND (reference sequence). The CDR3 region has the DNA TGTGCCAGTAGTAGGGGACTAGCGGGAGGGCGAGAGACCCAGTACTTC. Translated: CASSRGLAGGRETQYF.

This clone was picked up one time. The rearrangement links TRBV18 to TRBJ2-1; tentative D call: TRBD1 (6 bases). CDR1 is KGHSH, CDR2 LQKENI, per germline. The CDR3 has 14 residues. V was clipped by 2 bases and J by 5 bases, with 10 bases between them. CDR3 in amino acids: CASSPKHRDNEQFF. CDR3 nucleotides: TGTGCCAGCTCACCAAAACACAGGGACAATGAGCAGTTCTTC.

V gene TRBV5-1 combines with J gene TRBJ2-2, with 7 nucleotides matching TRBD1. The V and J ends lost 4 bases and 6 bases, in that order; junction bases with no gene match: 9. The CDR3 contains 15 residues. Germline CDR1 is SGHRS and CDR2 is YFSETQ. The DNA of the CDR3 is TGCGCCAGCAGCCCAACCACAGGGGTCGCCGGGGAGCTGTTTTTT. Translation: CASSPTTGVAGELFF.

The CDR3 sequence: CASSLLAGDYNEQFF. CDR3 in DNA: TGTGCCAGTAGTCTACTAGCGGGAGATTACAATGAGCAGTTCTTC. The chain joins TRBV19 to TRBJ2-1; 11 nucleotides agree with TRBD2. The ends lost 5 bases at V and 4 bases at J; junction bases unmatched: 4. CDR1 and CDR2 (germline): LNHDA, SQIVND (reference sequence). This CDR3 has 15 amino acids. Using reference TRBV19 and TRBJ2-1 for the parts outside the CDR3, the full variable domain is DGGITQSPKYLFRKEGQNVTLSCEQNLNHDAMYWYRQDPGQGLRLIYYSQIVNDFQKGDIAEGYSVSREKKESFPLTVTSAQKNPTAFYLCASSLLAGDYNEQFFGPGTRLTVL.

The V call is TRBV30, the J call TRBJ2-5; perhaps D is TRBD1 or TRBD2 (5 bases each). CDR3 length: 10 amino acids. V dropped 5 bases and J dropped 9 bases, with 10 bases sitting between them. The germline V gene encodes CDR1 GTSNPN and CDR2 SVGIG (reference sequence). The CDR3 DNA sequence: TGTGCCTGGGGGGGTCCGGCCCAGTACTTC. Residues: CAWGGPAQYF.

The chain couples TRBV5-6 to TRBJ1-1; D might be TRBD1 (6 bases). V gave up 4 bases and J gave up 0 bases, with 10 bases separating them. The CDR3 consists of 14 residues. Germline-derived CDR1 and CDR2 are SGHDT and YYEEEE. The CDR3 loop is CASSETGMNTEAFF. For the CDR3, the DNA is TGTGCCAGCAGCGAGACAGGCATGAACACTGAAGCTTTCTTT.

This chain uses TRBV18 with TRBJ2-7; D not resolved. Germline V gene lookup returns CDR1 KGHSH and CDR2 LQKENI. CDR3 length: 14 amino acids. V lost 1 base and J 5 bases, leaving 12 bases between the germline ends. Written as DNA, the CDR3 is TGTGCCAGCTCACCACGGGCAGAATCGGACGAGCAGTACTTC. It specifies CASSPRAESDEQYF.

The rearrangement joins TRBV5-6 to TRBJ1-1; no clear D gene. Germline-derived CDR1 and CDR2 are SGHDT and YYEEEE. CDR3 size: 13 residues. Trimming left V 1 base short and J 0 bases short, with 4 bases between. The CDR3 region is CASSLRLNTEAFF. The CDR3 nucleotides are TGTGCCAGCAGCTTGCGGTTGAACACTGAAGCTTTCTTT.

The V and J genes are TRBV6-1 and TRBJ2-7, with D possibly TRBD1 on 8 matching bases. The germline gives CDR1 MNHNS, CDR2 SASEGT. This CDR3 spans 19 amino acids. V was cut by 0 bases and J by 3 bases, with 24 bases left in between. This CDR3 is CASSEAGRTGRGRDYEQYF. Here the CDR3 DNA reads TGTGCCAGCAGTGAAGCGGGGCGGACAGGGAGGGGAAGGGACTACGAGCAGTACTTC.